Listed below are T cell receptor beta chains from one sample, sequenced in a study of metastatic and nonmetastatic thyroid tumors. Through MiXCR, TCRdb re-clonotyped the PCR reads. The sample lists about 11,000 clones, around two fifths seen once, with about a sixth in the top ten. Material for sequencing was tumor tissue. The receptor set was obtained from a female donor with papillary thyroid cancer or a benign thyroid nodule (not recorded which). Some clones in this sample may be carry-over from other donors' samples. Both conserved end residues are part of each CDR3. The order of the fields is J gene, D gene, V gene, clone size, CDR3 DNA, CDR3 protein. The D gene is left open where the match is weak. Rows may omit the clone size; those that give it use once, few, many or a size class.

TRBJ2-7 | TRBD2 | TRBV11-2 | NA | TGTGCCAGCAGCTCATGGACTAGCGGGATTGCCTACGAGCAGTACTTC | CASSSWTSGIAYEQYF
TRBJ1-2 | NA | TRBV11-2 | once | TGTGCCAGCAGCTTACTTCCGGGGGCGAGGTATGGCTACACCTTC | CASSLLPGARYGYTF
TRBJ2-7 | TRBD1 | TRBV20-1 | NA | TGCAGTGCCTCCCGACAGGGCTCATTCTACGAGCAGTACTTC | CSASRQGSFYEQYF
TRBJ2-1 | TRBD2 | TRBV20-1 | NA | TGCAGTGCTGATACCGGGACTAGCGGGAGTTTCAATGAGCAGTTCTTC | CSADTGTSGSFNEQFF
TRBJ1-2 | NA | TRBV6-1 | few | TGTGCCAGCAGTCGGACATCCCACACCTTC | CASSRTSHTF
TRBJ2-3 | NA | TRBV27 | NA | TGTGCCAGCAGTCCCGCCCCTAGCTTCCCGCAGTATTTT | CASSPAPSFPQYF
TRBJ2-7 | NA | TRBV9 | NA | TGTGCCAGCAGCGTAGGGACAGATTGGGGCGTGCAGTACTTC | CASSVGTDWGVQYF
TRBJ2-7 | NA | TRBV6-1 | medium-sized | TGTGCCAGCAGTGAAGGAGGTCTCAGGGACTACGAGCAGTACTTC | CASSEGGLRDYEQYF
TRBJ2-5 | NA | TRBV6-6 | few | TGTGCCAGCAGTTTGGGACCCCTCCGAGAGACCCAGTACTTC | CASSLGPLRETQYF
TRBJ2-1 | TRBD2 | TRBV6-4 | NA | TGTGCCAGCAGTCCTCTCGGGACTAGCGGGAGTGATGAGCAGTTCTTC | CASSPLGTSGSDEQFF
TRBJ2-7 | TRBD1 | TRBV18 | NA | TGTGCCAGCTCGCTGGGACAGGGGATATACGAGCAGTACTTC | CASSLGQGIYEQYF
TRBJ2-2 | NA | TRBV12-5 | NA | TGTGCTAGTGGTCTGGGGGGAACCACCGGGGAGCTGTTTTTT | CASGLGGTTGELFF
TRBJ2-3 | TRBD2 | TRBV24-1 | NA | TGTGCCACCAGTGATTCCCTGGGACTAGCGGGAGTCGGCACAGATACGCAGTATTTT | CATSDSLGLAGVGTDTQYF
TRBJ1-6 | NA | TRBV7-6 | few | TGTGCCAGCAGCTTCAACCCGGACAGCCGCTCACCCCTCCACTTT | CASSFNPDSRSPLHF
TRBJ2-7 | NA | TRBV6-1 | large | TGTGCCAGCAGTGGGGGAGACTACGAGCAGTACTTC | CASSGGDYEQYF
TRBJ1-5 | NA | TRBV20-1 | NA | TGCAGTGCCACCGGCGGGGGGGCCCTCAATCAGCCCCAGCATTTT | CSATGGGALNQPQHF
TRBJ2-7 | NA | TRBV30 | NA | TGTGCCGGGAGTGAAGGCTACGGGCGCCACGAGCAGTACTTC | CAGSEGYGRHEQYF
TRBJ2-1 | TRBD1 | TRBV7-3 | NA | TGTGCCAGCAGCTTAGGGGACAGGGCATACAATGAGCAGTTCTTC | CASSLGDRAYNEQFF
TRBJ1-3 | NA | TRBV9 | large | TGTGCCAGCAGCGTAGGCTCTACGACGGGAAACACCATATATTTT | CASSVGSTTGNTIYF
TRBJ1-2 | TRBD1 | TRBV3-1 | NA | TGTGCCAGCAGCCATACAGGGGGGAGTAACTATGGCTACACCTTC | CASSHTGGSNYGYTF
TRBJ2-5 | TRBD2 | TRBV6-1 | NA | TGTGCCAGCAGTGAGGGACTAGCGGATGGTTATAGGGAGACCCAGTACTTC | CASSEGLADGYRETQYF
TRBJ1-2 | NA | TRBV6-1 | NA | TGTGCCAGCAGCCCGGGACGCTATGGCTACACCTTC | CASSPGRYGYTF
TRBJ2-7 | NA | TRBV13 | NA | TGTGCCAGCAGCTGGGGAGAAGGTTCCTACGAGCAGTACTTC | CASSWGEGSYEQYF
TRBJ2-7 | TRBD1 | TRBV6-1 | NA | TGTGCCAGCAGGCAGAGGCGAACCGGGACAGGGGGCAGCGAGCAGTACTTC | CASRQRRTGTGGSEQYF
TRBJ2-1 | NA | TRBV3-1 | NA | TGTGCCAGCAGCCAAGAATGGCGCGGATTTTACAATGAGCAGTTCTTC | CASSQEWRGFYNEQFF
TRBJ2-5 | TRBD1 | TRBV7-9 | NA | TGTGCCAGCAGCTTAATCCGGGACAGCCAAGAGACCCAGTACTTC | CASSLIRDSQETQYF
TRBJ1-2 | TRBD1 | TRBV27 | few | TGTGCCAGCAGTCAGACAGGGGCCTACTTCTATGGCTACACCTTC | CASSQTGAYFYGYTF
TRBJ2-3 | NA | TRBV7-8 | NA | TGTGCCAGCAGCCCTGAAGGCGGCACAGATACGCAGTATTTT | CASSPEGGTDTQYF
TRBJ2-7 | NA | TRBV28 | NA | TGTGCCAGCGGGTGGGGTAACCACGAGCAGTACTTC | CASGWGNHEQYF
TRBJ2-7 | TRBD1 | TRBV6-2/TRBV6-3 | NA | TGTGCCAGCTCCGGAAGATCCCGGGACAGGGACCGGCAGTACTTC | CASSGRSRDRDRQYF
TRBJ1-2 | TRBD1 | TRBV19 | NA | TGTGCCAGTAGTATTGGACAGGTTTATGGCTACACCTTC | CASSIGQVYGYTF
TRBJ2-2 | NA | TRBV5-8 | NA | TGTGCCAGCAGCTCGCGAGTAGTCGGGGAGCTGTTTTTT | CASSSRVVGELFF